A selection of T cell receptor beta chains follows, all from one sample in a study of shared clonotypes between healthy human individuals. Clones were sequenced by immunoSEQ multiplex PCR, and TCRdb holds only the in-frame ones, with some missing. Of around 720,000 clones in the sample, roughly 72% are singletons; the top ten hold around 2%. The sequenced material came from memory CD4+ T cells sorted from blood. These TCRs come from a woman aged 25 to 45 in good health. The CDR3 runs from the conserved cysteine through the conserved F or W. D genes are given only for firm matches. Clone size appears in some rows only: once, few, many, or a class for an expanded clone.

clone_size: few; d_call: -; j_call: TRBJ2-7; v_call: TRBV4-1; cdr3_aa: CASSKGPSPVAYEQYF; cdr3_nt: TGCGCCAGCAGCAAGGGACCCTCCCCGGTAGCCTACGAGCAGTACTTC
clone_size: -; d_call: -; j_call: TRBJ1-1; v_call: TRBV28; cdr3_aa: CASSLYRGDRRAFF; cdr3_nt: TGTGCCAGCAGTTTATATAGGGGGGACCGCAGGGCTTTCTTT
clone_size: -; d_call: -; j_call: TRBJ2-7; v_call: TRBV18; cdr3_aa: CASSPGSITYEQYF; cdr3_nt: TGTGCCAGCTCTCCGGGCAGCATTACCTACGAGCAGTACTTC
clone_size: -; d_call: TRBD1; j_call: TRBJ2-2; v_call: TRBV5-1; cdr3_aa: CASSLGDRDSGELFF; cdr3_nt: TGCGCCAGCAGCTTGGGGGACAGGGATTCTGGGGAGCTGTTTTTT
clone_size: -; d_call: TRBD2; j_call: TRBJ2-7; v_call: TRBV19; cdr3_aa: CASSLTTSGPTGQYF; cdr3_nt: TGTGCCAGTAGTTTAACGACTAGCGGGCCGACGGGGCAGTACTTC
clone_size: -; d_call: -; j_call: TRBJ2-7; v_call: TRBV18; cdr3_aa: CASSPLPGNEQYF; cdr3_nt: TGTGCCAGCTCACCTCTTCCCGGGAACGAGCAGTACTTC
clone_size: -; d_call: TRBD2; j_call: TRBJ2-5; v_call: TRBV19; cdr3_aa: CASSTRTSGRARETQYF; cdr3_nt: TGTGCCAGTAGTACCCGGACTAGCGGGAGGGCCAGGGAGACCCAGTACTTC
clone_size: -; d_call: TRBD2; j_call: TRBJ2-7; v_call: TRBV10-2; cdr3_aa: CATLPMTGGRSYEQYF; cdr3_nt: TGCGCCACCCTACCCATGACTGGCGGGAGATCCTACGAGCAGTACTTC
clone_size: once; d_call: TRBD1; j_call: TRBJ2-7; v_call: TRBV19; cdr3_aa: CASSIPGQSREQYF; cdr3_nt: TGTGCCAGTAGTATCCCGGGACAGTCCCGCGAGCAGTACTTC
clone_size: -; d_call: TRBD2; j_call: TRBJ2-5; v_call: TRBV5-1; cdr3_aa: CASSLTLAGEVETQYF; cdr3_nt: TGCGCCAGCAGCTTAACCTTAGCGGGAGAGGTGGAGACCCAGTACTTC
clone_size: -; d_call: -; j_call: TRBJ2-5; v_call: TRBV5-1; cdr3_aa: CASSFGEETQYF; cdr3_nt: TGCGCCAGCAGCTTTGGAGAAGAGACCCAGTACTTC
clone_size: -; d_call: TRBD1; j_call: TRBJ2-7; v_call: TRBV10-3; cdr3_aa: CAILPGTGGLEQYF; cdr3_nt: TGTGCCATCTTACCCGGGACAGGGGGCCTCGAGCAGTACTTC
clone_size: -; d_call: -; j_call: TRBJ2-6; v_call: TRBV27; cdr3_aa: CASTTTGSGANVLTF; cdr3_nt: TGTGCCAGCACCACGACAGGCTCTGGGGCCAACGTCCTGACTTTC
clone_size: -; d_call: TRBD2; j_call: TRBJ2-6; v_call: TRBV5-1; cdr3_aa: CASSGPTSGRPDKHIGANVLTF; cdr3_nt: TGCGCCAGCAGCGGACCGACTAGCGGGAGGCCCGACAAACACATCGGGGCCAACGTCCTGACTTTC
clone_size: once; d_call: TRBD1; j_call: TRBJ1-4; v_call: TRBV30; cdr3_aa: CAWSKDRGFNEKLFF; cdr3_nt: TGTGCCTGGAGTAAGGACAGGGGCTTTAATGAAAAACTGTTTTTT
clone_size: few; d_call: -; j_call: TRBJ2-7; v_call: TRBV6-5; cdr3_aa: CASSYVYEQYF; cdr3_nt: TGTGCCAGCAGTTACGTCTACGAGCAGTACTTC
clone_size: -; d_call: -; j_call: TRBJ2-7; v_call: TRBV5-1; cdr3_aa: CASSLEGVKSYEQYF; cdr3_nt: TGCGCCAGCAGCTTGGAAGGGGTTAAGTCCTACGAGCAGTACTTC